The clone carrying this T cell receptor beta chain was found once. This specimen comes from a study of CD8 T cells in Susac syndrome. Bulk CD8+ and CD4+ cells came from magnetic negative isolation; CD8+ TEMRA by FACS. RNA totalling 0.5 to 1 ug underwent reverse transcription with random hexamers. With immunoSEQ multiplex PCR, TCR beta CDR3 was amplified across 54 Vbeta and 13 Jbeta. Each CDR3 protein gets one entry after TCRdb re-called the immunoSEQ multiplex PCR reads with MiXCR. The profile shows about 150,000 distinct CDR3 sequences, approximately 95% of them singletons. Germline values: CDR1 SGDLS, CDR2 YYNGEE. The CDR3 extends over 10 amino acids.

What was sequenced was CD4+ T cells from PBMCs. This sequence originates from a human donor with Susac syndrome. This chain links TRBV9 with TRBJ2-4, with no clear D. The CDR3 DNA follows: TGTGACAGACGCAAAAACATTCAGTACTTC. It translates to CDRRKNIQYF. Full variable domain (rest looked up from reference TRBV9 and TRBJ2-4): DSGVTQTPKHLITATGQRVTLRCSPRSGDLSVYWYQQSLDQGLQFLIQYYNGEERAKGNILERFSAQQFPDLHSELNLSSLELGDSALYFCDRRKNIQYFGAGTRLSVL.